These 19 T cell receptor beta chains were all obtained from the same sample, sequenced in a study of identical twins. TCRdb re-analysed the 5' RACE reads in MiXCR, keeping a single row per CDR3 protein. The sample lists some 1,700,000 distinct CDR3 sequences, about 32% occurring once. The sample was cord blood. All receptors derive from a newborn girl in good health.

The V and J genes are TRBV29-1 and TRBJ2-1; D may be TRBD1 or TRBD2 (6 bases each). V shed 6 bases and J shed 9 bases, with 15 bases lying between them. The CDR3 has 12 residues. Germline-derived CDR1 and CDR2 are SQVTM and ANQGSEA. CDR3 protein: CSVKVGGREQFF. CDR3 in DNA: TGCAGCGTAAAGGTCGGGGGCCGTGAGCAGTTCTTC.

Regarding this clonotype: This may be a read error: a much more frequent sequence differs by one nucleotide. The CDR3 end shows no conserved phenylalanine or tryptophan, and so a read error is likely. The chain couples TRBV27 to TRBJ2-1; D remains ambiguous. The germline V gene encodes CDR1 MNHEY and CDR2 SMNVEV (reference sequence). Trimming took 2 bases from V and 4 from J, leaving 6 bases between them. This CDR3 spans 13 amino acids. DNA for the CDR3: TGTGCCAGCAGTTTAGGAATGTACAATGAGCAGTTCCTC. It yields the protein CASSLGMYNEQFL.

This chain uses TRBV9 with TRBJ2-7; TRBD2 matches at 10 bases. The J call may not be correct, given that the DNA end is closer to TRBJ2-5. The CDR3 is made up of 17 amino acids. Germline V gene lookup returns CDR1 SGDLS and CDR2 YYNGEE. The CDR3 DNA follows: TGTGCCAGCAGCGTATCCCTCCTATCAGCGGGGGGGGAGACCCAGTACTTC. Protein sequence: CASSVSLLSAGGETQYF.

The chain couples TRBV20-1 to TRBJ2-1; D may be TRBD1 or TRBD2 (5 bases each). The CDR3 contains 13 residues. V was cut by 6 bases and J by 6 bases, with 15 bases left in between. Germline loops: CDR1 DFQATT, CDR2 SNEGSKA (reference sequence). DNA of the CDR3: TGCAGTGCAGCCGGGACCTCTTCCAATGAGCAGTTCTTC. It codes for CSAAGTSSNEQFF.

The chain joins TRBV21-1 to TRBJ2-1; TRBD1, as called in the table, went unchecked against the DNA. With the DNA end fitting TRBJ2-7 better, the J assignment may be wrong. TRBV21-1 is shown as a pseudogene. The CDR3 sequence is 18 residues long. DNA of the CDR3: TGTGCCAGCAGCAGTATCACACCGACAGGACTTTCCTACAATGAGCAGTACTTC. It yields the protein CASSSITPTGLSYNEQYF.

The chain links TRBV20-1 to TRBJ1-1, with D unclear. V dropped 1 base and J dropped 11 bases, with 14 bases sitting between them. There are 12 residues in the CDR3. Germline V CDR1 and CDR2: DFQATT, SNEGSKA (reference sequence). The CDR3 nucleotides are TGCAGTGCTAGAGTCGGTGAGGGTGTGGCTTTCTTT. This encodes CSARVGEGVAFF.

In its sample, this clonotype was seen once. The rearrangement links TRBV12-3 or TRBV12-4 to TRBJ2-2, with 11 bases aligning to TRBD2. The CDR3 runs 17 residues. Trimming at V came to 4 bases and at J to 7 bases, leaving 11 bases not matched to a gene. This CDR3 is CASSSALLAGVIGELFF. CDR3 in DNA: TGTGCCAGCAGTTCAGCCCTACTAGCGGGGGTTATCGGGGAGCTGTTTTTT.

This clonotype was counted only a few times. The chain employs TRBV20-1 and TRBJ2-7; 8 nucleotides line up with TRBD2. V shed 6 bases and J 3 bases; nucleotides not matched to a gene: 10. In germline, CDR1 is DFQATT, CDR2 SNEGSKA (reference sequence). This CDR3 region has 14 residues. The CDR3 DNA reads TGCAGTGCACCTACTAGCGGACCCCTCTACGAGCAGTACTTC. Translating it yields CSAPTSGPLYEQYF.

This chain connects TRBV10-3 to TRBJ1-1, with 9 bases lining up with TRBD1. V lost 8 bases to trimming and J lost 0 bases; unmatched junction nucleotides: 7. Germline V lookup: CDR1 ENHRY, CDR2 SYGVKD. This CDR3 spans 15 amino acids. The CDR3 coding sequence is TGTGCCATCGCCCAGGGGACAGGGATGAACACTGAAGCTTTCTTT. It codes for CAIAQGTGMNTEAFF.

On this clonotype: An end of the junction does not agree with germline; a read error may underlie this. The CDR3 DNA follows: TGCGCCAGCGGCTTGACAGGGCGCAATCAGCCCCAGCATTTT. It encodes CASGLTGRNQPQHF. The chain combines TRBV5-1 with TRBJ1-5; 7 bases align to TRBD1. CDR1 and CDR2 from the germline V gene are SGHRS and YFSETQ. The CDR3 extends over 14 amino acids. The variable domain in full, completed from reference TRBV5-1 and TRBJ1-5, reads KAGVTQTPRYLIKTRGQQVTLSCSPISGHRSVSWYQQTPGQGLQFLFEYFSETQRNKGNFPGRFSGRQFSNSRSEMNVSTLELGDSALYLCASGLTGRNQPQHFGDGTRLSIL.

The table lists this clonotype with many counts. This chain connects TRBV28 to TRBJ2-7, with D possibly TRBD2 on 5 matching bases. With 2 bases removed from V and 2 bases from J, the gap between germline ends came to 7 bases. The CDR3 sequence is 13 residues long. In germline, CDR1 is MDHEN, CDR2 SYDVKM. CDR3 sequence reads: CASSLLATYEQYF. The CDR3 bases are TGTGCCAGCAGTTTACTAGCCACCTACGAGCAGTACTTC.

There are a few counts of this clonotype. The chain carries TRBV28 and TRBJ2-5, with D possibly called TRBD1 or TRBD2 (5 bases each). Germline V lookup: CDR1 MDHEN, CDR2 SYDVKM. The germline V and J ends were trimmed by 8 bases and 1 base, with 11 bases remaining between them. This CDR3 region has 13 residues. CDR3 residues: CASLERGQETQYF. The CDR3 nucleotides read TGTGCCAGCTTAGAGAGGGGCCAAGAGACCCAGTACTTC.

This clonotype occurred a few times. This sequence joins TRBV3-1 and TRBJ2-4, with D perhaps assigned TRBD1 or TRBD2 (5 bases each). The J call may be wrong; the DNA end is better matched by TRBJ2-7. This CDR3 contains 14 residues. Germline assignment: CDR1 LGHDT and CDR2 YNNKEL (reference sequence). The CDR3 loop is CASSHMVGAYEQYF. The CDR3 bases are TGTGCCAGCAGCCATATGGTGGGGGCCTACGAGCAGTACTTC.

This sequence joins TRBV6-6 and TRBJ2-4; D might be TRBD2 (7 bases). V lost 9 bases and J lost 0, with 18 bases in between. Germline-derived CDR1 and CDR2 are MNHNY and SVGAGI (reference sequence). The CDR3 spans 16 residues. The CDR3 loop reads CASQMNREGAKNIQYF. The CDR3 nucleotides read TGTGCCAGTCAAATGAACAGGGAGGGAGCCAAAAACATTCAGTACTTC.

The chain couples TRBV21-1 to TRBJ2-7; TRBD1 is the table's D call, not checked against the DNA. TRBV21-1 has pseudogene status. This CDR3 is built from 16 residues. CDR3 amino acids: CASSPPRFNTAYEQYF. The CDR3 nucleotides are TGTGCCAGCAGCCCCCCCCGGTTCAACACCGCCTACGAGCAGTACTTC.

This clonotype was counted only a few times. This rearrangement joins TRBV5-1 to TRBJ2-5, with a weak D call TRBD1 (6 bases). V gave up 4 bases and J gave up 4 bases, with 11 bases separating them. Germline V gene lookup returns CDR1 SGHRS and CDR2 YFSETQ. The CDR3 sequence is 13 residues long. This CDR3 reads CASSGTGTETQYF. CDR3 nucleotides: TGCGCCAGCAGCGGTACAGGGACAGAGACCCAGTACTTC.

For the CDR3, the DNA is TGTGCCAGCAGCCCCAGGGAGATCCCCTTCGACGAGCAGTACTTC. Protein: CASSPREIPFDEQYF. V gene TRBV7-9 combines with J gene TRBJ2-7, with D perhaps being TRBD1 or TRBD2 (5 bases each). Trimming took off 5 bases at V and 5 bases at J, with 19 bases between the two ends. Germline V gene lookup returns CDR1 SEHNR and CDR2 FQNEAQ (reference sequence). The CDR3 has 15 residues.

This clonotype has just a few counts. The V and J genes are TRBV12-3 or TRBV12-4 and TRBJ1-6, with unresolved D. The CDR3 consists of 15 residues. With 3 bases removed from V and 0 bases from J, the gap between germline ends came to 6 bases. In nucleotides, the CDR3 is TGTGCCAGCAGTTTGGGCTTCTCCTATAATTCACCCCTCCACTTT. Translating it yields CASSLGFSYNSPLHF.

The chain's CDR3 is CASSQVGPAIETQYF. Written as DNA, the CDR3 is TGTGCCAGCAGCCAAGTCGGTCCAGCAATAGAGACCCAGTACTTC. The rearrangement uses TRBV4-2 and TRBJ2-5; no reliable D call. The CDR3 consists of 15 residues. The V gene lost 1 base and the J gene lost 4 bases, with 13 bases spanning the gap. CDR1 and CDR2 (germline): LGHNA, YNFKEQ.